This entry concerns a single T cell receptor (beta chain). What it recognizes is unknown. The data were obtained in a study of OX40 agonist ivuxolimab in advanced cancers. The study, taken as a whole, reports: Among the lowest levels of clonal expansion were found in partial responders at 0.1-3.0 mg/kg. Clonal expansion from baseline to week 6 occurred in both CD4+ and CD8+ T cells. It was also the case that some nonresponders had low normalized T-cell clonal expansion. The investigators did not determine what antigen specificity the expanded peripheral T cells had.

This CDR3 is 19 amino acids long. CDR1 and CDR2 from the germline V gene are SGHDT and YYEEEE. With V trimmed by 0 bases and J by 1 base, 13 bases remained unmatched. This table comes from immunoSEQ multiplex PCR, and its TCRdb copy is limited to in-frame clones, with some not included. The sample yields over 75,000 clones, around 94% seen once. The rearrangement links TRBV5-6 to TRBJ1-3; 7 bases are shared with TRBD1. This specimen was CD4+ or CD8+ T cells sorted from blood, taken in a trial of the OX40 agonist ivuxolimab. This sequence originates from an adult with an advanced solid tumor such as melanoma, head and neck, liver or kidney cancer. DNA for the CDR3: TGTGCCAGCAGCTTGGGAGAGGTCAGGGGGTGGACATCTGGAAACACCATATATTTT. Its translation is CASSLGEVRGWTSGNTIYF. The variable domain in full, with the rest retrieved from reference TRBV5-6 and TRBJ1-3, is DAGVTQSPTHLIKTRGQQVTLRCSPKSGHDTVSWYQQALGQGPQFIFQYYEEEERQRGNFPDRFSGHQFPNYSSELNVNALLLGDSALYLCASSLGEVRGWTSGNTIYFGEGSWLTVV.